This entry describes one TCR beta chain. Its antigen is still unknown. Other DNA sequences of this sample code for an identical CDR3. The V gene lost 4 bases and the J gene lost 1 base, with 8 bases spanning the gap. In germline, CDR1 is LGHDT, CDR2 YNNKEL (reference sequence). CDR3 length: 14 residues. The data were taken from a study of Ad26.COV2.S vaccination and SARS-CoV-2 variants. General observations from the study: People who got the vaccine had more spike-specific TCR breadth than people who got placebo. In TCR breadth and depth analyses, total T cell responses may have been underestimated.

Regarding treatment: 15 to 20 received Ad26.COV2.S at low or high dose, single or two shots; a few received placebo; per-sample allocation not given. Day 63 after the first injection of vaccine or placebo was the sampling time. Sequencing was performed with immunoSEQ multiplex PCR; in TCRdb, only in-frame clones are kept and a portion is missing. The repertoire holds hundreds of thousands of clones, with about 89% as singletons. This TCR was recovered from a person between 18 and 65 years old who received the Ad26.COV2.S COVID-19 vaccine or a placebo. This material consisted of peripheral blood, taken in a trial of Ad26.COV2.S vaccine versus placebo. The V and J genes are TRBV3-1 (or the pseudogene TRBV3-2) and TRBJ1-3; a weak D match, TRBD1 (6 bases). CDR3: CASSPDSSGNTIYF. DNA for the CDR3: TGTGCCAGCAGCCCGGACAGTTCTGGAAACACCATATATTTT.